Listed below are T cell receptor beta chains from one sample, sequenced in a study of regulatory T cells in long-lasting Graves disease. TCRdb fed the multiplex PCR reads into MiXCR, producing one record per CDR3 protein. The sample includes approximately 540,000 distinct CDR3 sequences, approximately 12% of them seen just once. These data are also associated with another study on T cells in Graves' hyperthyroidism and ophthalmopathy.

Sequencing was performed on peripheral blood mononuclear cells (PBMCs), taken at new diagnosis, from a patient treated with antithyroid drugs. The receptors originated from a woman aged 30 to 39 with Graves disease. CDR3s include the opening cysteine and the closing phenylalanine or tryptophan. The D gene is left open where the match is weak. Only some rows state a clone size, as once, few, many or a class for expanded clones.

>few|TRBD2|TRBV7-3|TRBJ2-3
CASSPEKTASGYTDTQYF
TGTGCCAGCAGCCCCGAAAAGACGGCTAGCGGGTACACAGATACGCAGTATTTT
>many|.|TRBV30|TRBJ1-1
CAWAPLNTEAFF
TGTGCCTGGGCCCCTTTGAACACTGAAGCTTTCTTT
>few|TRBD2|TRBV24-1|TRBJ2-1
CATLAGGPANEQFF
TGTGCCACTCTAGCGGGAGGGCCGGCAAATGAGCAGTTCTTC
>few|.|TRBV29-1|TRBJ1-1
CSVTARPGNTEAFF
TGCAGCGTGACTGCCCGTCCGGGGAACACTGAAGCTTTCTTT
>many|.|TRBV29-1|TRBJ1-1
CSGVIRSEAFF
TGCAGCGGGGTTATTCGCAGTGAAGCTTTCTTT
>few|TRBD1|TRBV9|TRBJ1-4
CASSLGTGKGINEKLFF
TGTGCCAGCAGCTTAGGGACAGGGAAAGGGATAAATGAAAAACTGTTTTTT
>many|.|TRBV7-2|TRBJ1-1
CASSLAWTENMNTEAFF
TGTGCCAGCAGCCTCGCCTGGACAGAAAACATGAACACTGAAGCTTTCTTT
>.|TRBD1|TRBV9|TRBJ2-7
CASSVAGGTSYEQYF
TGTGCCAGCAGCGTAGCAGGGGGCACGTCCTACGAGCAGTACTTC
>.|.|TRBV5-4|TRBJ2-2
CASSPGWGGNTGELFF
TGTGCCAGCAGCCCGGGTTGGGGCGGTAACACCGGGGAGCTGTTTTTT
>many|.|TRBV12-3/TRBV12-4|TRBJ1-2
CASTADSSDGYTF
TGTGCCAGCACCGCGGACAGCTCGGATGGCTACACCTTC
>.|.|TRBV4-1|TRBJ1-4
CASSQLRGEKLFF
TGCGCCAGCAGCCAGCTCCGGGGTGAAAAACTGTTTTTT
>.|.|TRBV6-2/TRBV6-3|TRBJ2-4
CASSEGPGRRVNIQYF
TGTGCCAGCAGTGAAGGCCCGGGGCGGCGAGTGAACATTCAGTACTTC
>many|TRBD2|TRBV10-3|TRBJ2-1
CAISETAGGLMYEQFF
TGTGCCATCAGTGAGACAGCGGGAGGCCTTATGTATGAGCAGTTCTTC
>many|.|TRBV30|TRBJ1-4
CAWSPAPVTGEKLFF
TGTGCCTGGAGTCCAGCGCCAGTCACCGGTGAAAAACTGTTTTTT
>many|TRBD1|TRBV27|TRBJ2-5
CASSAEQGAPWETQYF
TGTGCCAGCAGTGCAGAACAGGGGGCGCCTTGGGAGACCCAGTACTTC
>many|.|TRBV20-1|TRBJ2-7
CSARVARLFSYEQYF
TGCAGTGCTAGAGTCGCCAGGTTATTCTCCTACGAGCAGTACTTC
>.|TRBD1|TRBV20-1|TRBJ1-1
CSAQDGTAPTEAFF
TGCAGTGCCCAAGACGGGACAGCGCCCACTGAAGCTTTCTTT
>many|.|TRBV20-1|TRBJ2-7
CSASSQEGPDEQYF
TGCAGTGCTAGTTCCCAGGAGGGACCTGACGAGCAGTACTTC
>.|.|TRBV25-1|TRBJ2-1
CASSEVGGRYNEQFF
TGTGCCAGCAGTGAAGTCGGGGGGCGATACAATGAGCAGTTCTTC
>many|TRBD2|TRBV27|TRBJ2-7
CASSLAGGAIYEQYF
TGTGCCAGCAGTTTGGCGGGAGGGGCCATCTACGAGCAGTACTTC
>many|TRBD1|TRBV6-9|TRBJ2-7
CASSYTLGTVSYEQYF
TGTGCCAGCAGTTACACCCTAGGGACAGTTTCCTACGAGCAGTACTTC
>many|.|TRBV2|TRBJ2-7
CASSVWEGASYEQYF
TGTGCCAGCAGTGTCTGGGAGGGGGCCTCCTACGAGCAGTACTTC
>many|TRBD1|TRBV19|TRBJ1-2
CASSPTGQGILSGYTF
TGTGCCAGTAGTCCCACCGGACAGGGGATACTAAGCGGCTACACCTTC
>many|.|TRBV29-1|TRBJ1-4
CSALLPGENEKLFF
TGCAGCGCCTTACTCCCCGGGGAAAATGAAAAACTGTTTTTT
>many|TRBD2|TRBV7-2|TRBJ2-3
CASSLVGLAGVRLDTQYF
TGTGCCAGCAGCTTAGTTGGGCTAGCGGGAGTCCGGTTAGATACGCAGTATTTT
>many|.|TRBV7-9|TRBJ1-1
CASSRLPGTQIEAFF
TGTGCCAGCAGCCGACTTCCGGGGACACAAATTGAAGCTTTCTTT
>many|.|TRBV5-1|TRBJ2-5
CASSFAGLEETQYF
TGCGCCAGCAGCTTTGCAGGATTGGAAGAGACCCAGTACTTC
>many|TRBD2|TRBV6-2/TRBV6-3|TRBJ2-7
CASSLAGHYEQYF
TGTGCCAGCAGTTTAGCGGGCCACTACGAGCAGTACTTC
>many|.|TRBV19|TRBJ2-5
CASSLTSGVETQYF
TGTGCCAGTAGTTTAACGTCGGGGGTGGAGACCCAGTACTTC
>many|TRBD2|TRBV30|TRBJ2-1
CAWKGLAGSSSYNEQFF
TGTGCCTGGAAAGGACTAGCGGGGAGCAGCTCCTACAATGAGCAGTTCTTC
>many|.|TRBV27|TRBJ1-1
CASSFAGTNLNTEAFF
TGTGCCAGCAGTTTCGCAGGGACAAACTTGAACACTGAAGCTTTCTTT
>many|.|TRBV6-2/TRBV6-3|TRBJ1-1
CASSYSTWLNTEAFF
TGTGCCAGCAGTTACTCGACTTGGCTGAACACTGAAGCTTTCTTT
>many|.|TRBV6-5|TRBJ1-4
CASSYSGARGEKLFF
TGTGCCAGCAGTTACTCGGGAGCCAGGGGAGAAAAACTGTTTTTT
>many|.|TRBV7-9|TRBJ1-1
CASSLDIANTEAFF
TGTGCCAGCAGCTTGGACATCGCGAACACTGAAGCTTTCTTT
>many|.|TRBV2|TRBJ1-4
CASKGGFDEKLFF
TGTGCCAGCAAAGGGGGATTCGATGAAAAACTGTTTTTT
>few|.|TRBV28|TRBJ1-2
CASSLGGERYGYTF
TGTGCCAGCAGTTTAGGCGGGGAGCGCTATGGCTACACCTTC
>.|TRBD2|TRBV6-1|TRBJ2-1
CASRERGSYNEQFF
TGTGCCAGCAGGGAGCGGGGCTCCTACAATGAGCAGTTCTTC
>.|TRBD1|TRBV19|TRBJ2-3
CASRRDRKSDTQYF
TGTGCCAGTCGCCGGGACAGAAAGTCAGATACGCAGTATTTT
>few|.|TRBV7-2|TRBJ2-7
CASSFNEGLLVNVGEQYF
TGTGCCAGCAGCTTTAATGAAGGGCTTCTAGTAAACGTCGGCGAGCAGTACTTC
>many|.|TRBV30|TRBJ1-4
CAWSSRNNEKLFF
TGTGCCTGGAGCTCCAGAAATAATGAAAAACTGTTTTTT
>many|.|TRBV20-1|TRBJ1-1
CSARDRIRGDTEAFF
TGCAGTGCTAGAGATCGAATAAGGGGGGACACTGAAGCTTTCTTT
>few|TRBD1|TRBV7-9|TRBJ1-1
CASSPRGGQGDTEAFF
TGTGCCAGTAGCCCCAGGGGGGGACAGGGGGACACTGAAGCTTTCTTT
>few|.|TRBV5-1|TRBJ2-2
CASSGSGTSLRTGELFF
TGCGCCAGCAGCGGTTCCGGTACATCCCTTCGTACCGGGGAGCTGTTTTTT
>.|TRBD2|TRBV4-3|TRBJ2-2
CASSPHTISSGRLGTGELFF
TGCGCCAGCAGCCCCCATACGATATCTAGCGGGAGACTTGGCACCGGGGAGCTGTTTTTT
>many|.|TRBV7-8|TRBJ2-2
CASSLLAETGSGELFF
TGTGCCAGCAGCTTACTCGCGGAGACTGGGTCCGGGGAGCTGTTTTTT
>many|.|TRBV29-1|TRBJ1-2
CSAPRGRGGYTF
TGCAGCGCCCCACGGGGAAGAGGCGGCTACACCTTC
>.|TRBD2|TRBV2|TRBJ2-2
CASSGGTSGRSRNTGELFF
TGTGCCAGCAGCGGGGGGACTAGCGGGAGGAGTCGGAACACCGGGGAGCTGTTTTTT